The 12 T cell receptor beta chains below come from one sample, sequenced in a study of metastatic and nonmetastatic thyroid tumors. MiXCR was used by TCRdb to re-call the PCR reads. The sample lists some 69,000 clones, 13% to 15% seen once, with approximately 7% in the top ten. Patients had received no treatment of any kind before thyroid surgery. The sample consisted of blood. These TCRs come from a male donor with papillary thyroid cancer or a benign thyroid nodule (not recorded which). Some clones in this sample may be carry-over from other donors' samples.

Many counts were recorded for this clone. CDR3 coding DNA: TGTGCCAGCAGCTTTCTGTTGGGGGACGAGCAGTACGTC. Protein product: CASSFLLGDEQYV. This sequence joins TRBV7-8 and TRBJ2-7, with D perhaps given as TRBD1 or TRBD2 (5 bases each). The V and J ends lost 3 bases and 5 bases respectively, with 11 bases between them. This CDR3 is 13 amino acids long. Germline loops: CDR1 SGHVS, CDR2 FQNEAQ.

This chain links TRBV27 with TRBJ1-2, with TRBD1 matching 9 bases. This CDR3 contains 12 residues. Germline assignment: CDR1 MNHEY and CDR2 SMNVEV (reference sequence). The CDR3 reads CSNSNRGHGYTF. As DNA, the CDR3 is TGTTCCAACTCTAACAGGGGGCACGGCTACACCTTC.

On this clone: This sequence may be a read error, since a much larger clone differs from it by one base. CDR3 nucleotide sequence: TGTGCCAGCATCCAAGAGCAGGCCACAGATACGCAGTATTTT. This sequence encodes CASIQEQATDTQYF. The chain joins TRBV14 to TRBJ2-3; D is unclear. The CDR3 is made up of 14 amino acids. Per germline, CDR1 SGHDN and CDR2 FVKESK.

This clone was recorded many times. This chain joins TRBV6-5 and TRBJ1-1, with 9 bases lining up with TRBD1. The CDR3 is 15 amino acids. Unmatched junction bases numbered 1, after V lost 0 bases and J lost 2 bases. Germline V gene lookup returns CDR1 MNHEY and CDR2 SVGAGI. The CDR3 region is CASSYSQGANTEAFF. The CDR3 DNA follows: TGTGCCAGCAGTTACTCACAGGGGGCTAACACTGAAGCTTTCTTT.

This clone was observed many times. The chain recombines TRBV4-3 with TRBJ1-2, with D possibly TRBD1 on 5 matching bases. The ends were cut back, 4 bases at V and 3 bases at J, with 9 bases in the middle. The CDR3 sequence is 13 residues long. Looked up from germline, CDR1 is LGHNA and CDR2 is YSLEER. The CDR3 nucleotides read TGCGCCAGCAGCCCCCAGGGACACTATGGCTACACCTTC. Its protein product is CASSPQGHYGYTF.

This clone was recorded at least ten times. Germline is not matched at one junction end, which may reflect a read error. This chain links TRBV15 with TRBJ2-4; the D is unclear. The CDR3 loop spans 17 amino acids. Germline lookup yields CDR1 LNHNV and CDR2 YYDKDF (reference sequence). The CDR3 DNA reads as TGTGCCACCGGCAGAAGACCCGAGGATTTAGCCAAAAACATTCAGTACTTC. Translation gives CATGRRPEDLAKNIQYF.

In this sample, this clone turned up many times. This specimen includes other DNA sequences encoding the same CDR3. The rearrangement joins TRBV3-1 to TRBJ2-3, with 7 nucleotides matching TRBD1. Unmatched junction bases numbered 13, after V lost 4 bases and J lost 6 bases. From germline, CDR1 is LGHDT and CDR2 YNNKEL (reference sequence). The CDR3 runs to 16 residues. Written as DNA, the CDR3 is TGTGCCAGCAGCCCCCGCTCAGAGGGGGCGAGGGATACGCAGTATTTT. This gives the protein CASSPRSEGARDTQYF.

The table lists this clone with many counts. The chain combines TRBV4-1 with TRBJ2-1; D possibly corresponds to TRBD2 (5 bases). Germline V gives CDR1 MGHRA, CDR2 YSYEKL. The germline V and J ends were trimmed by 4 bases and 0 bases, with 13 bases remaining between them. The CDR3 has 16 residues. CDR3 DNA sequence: TGCGCCAGCAGCCCAGAGACGGGGAGCTCCTACAATGAGCAGTTCTTC. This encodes CASSPETGSSYNEQFF.

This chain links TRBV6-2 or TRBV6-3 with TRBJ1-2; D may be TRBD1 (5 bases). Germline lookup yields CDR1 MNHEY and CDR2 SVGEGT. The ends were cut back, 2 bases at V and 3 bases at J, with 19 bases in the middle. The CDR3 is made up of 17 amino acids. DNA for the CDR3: TGTGCCAGCAGTTACCCCGGGACGGCTATCGGCTACTATGGCTACACCTTC. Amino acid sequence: CASSYPGTAIGYYGYTF.

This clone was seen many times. The CDR3 region is CASSSYSTPGTEAFF. The CDR3 DNA reads TGTGCCAGCAGTTCTTACTCAACCCCTGGGACTGAAGCTTTCTTT. The genes are TRBV27 and TRBJ1-1; no clear D gene. The CDR3 contains 15 residues. Germline lookup yields CDR1 MNHEY and CDR2 SMNVEV (reference sequence). Trimming stripped 4 bases from V and 5 bases from J, with 17 bases between.

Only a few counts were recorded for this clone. The chain's CDR3 is CASRDSWMHNEQFF. The CDR3 coding sequence is TGTGCCAGCCGAGATAGCTGGATGCACAATGAGCAGTTCTTC. The genes are TRBV27 and TRBJ2-1; D is unresolved. Germline CDR1 is MNHEY and CDR2 is SMNVEV (reference sequence). V lost 8 bases, J lost 5 bases, and 16 bases lay in between. CDR3 length equals 14 residues.

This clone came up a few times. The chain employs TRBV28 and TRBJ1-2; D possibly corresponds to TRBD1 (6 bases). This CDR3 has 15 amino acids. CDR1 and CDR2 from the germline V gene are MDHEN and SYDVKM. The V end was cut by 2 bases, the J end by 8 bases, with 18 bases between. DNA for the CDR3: TGTGCCAGCAGTTTACTATCGGGACACAGTGGGGGCTACACCTTC. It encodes CASSLLSGHSGGYTF.